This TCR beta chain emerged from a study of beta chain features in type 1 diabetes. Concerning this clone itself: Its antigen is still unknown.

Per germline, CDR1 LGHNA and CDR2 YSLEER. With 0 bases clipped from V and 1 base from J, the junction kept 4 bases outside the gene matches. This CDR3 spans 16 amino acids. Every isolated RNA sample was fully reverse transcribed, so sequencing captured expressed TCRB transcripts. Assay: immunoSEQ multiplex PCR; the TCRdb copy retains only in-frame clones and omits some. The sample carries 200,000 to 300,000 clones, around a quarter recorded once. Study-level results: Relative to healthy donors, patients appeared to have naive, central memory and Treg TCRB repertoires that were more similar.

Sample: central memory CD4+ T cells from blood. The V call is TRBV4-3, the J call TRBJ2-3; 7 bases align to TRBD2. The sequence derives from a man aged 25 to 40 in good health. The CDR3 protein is CASSQERAGGTDTQYF. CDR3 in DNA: TGCGCCAGCAGCCAAGAGCGTGCGGGGGGCACAGATACGCAGTATTTT.